The 15 T cell receptor beta chains presented below share a single source sample, sequenced in a study of OX40 agonist ivuxolimab in advanced cancers. The data were produced by immunoSEQ multiplex PCR, yet TCRdb's version contains in-frame clones alone and is incomplete. This table has over 90,000 clones, 94% appearing once. The starting material was CD4+ or CD8+ T cells sorted from blood, obtained in a trial of the OX40 agonist ivuxolimab. The receptors originated from an adult with an advanced solid tumor such as melanoma, head and neck, liver or kidney cancer.

This sequence joins TRBV11-2 and TRBJ2-5; D is possibly TRBD1 (7 bases). The CDR3 contains 15 residues. Germline CDR1 SGHAT, CDR2 FQNNGV. Between the trimmed V and J ends, which lost 1 base and 5 bases, there was a span of 14 bases. Here the CDR3 reads CASSLVGGGMETQYF. For the CDR3, the DNA is TGTGCCAGCAGCTTAGTTGGAGGGGGCATGGAGACCCAGTACTTC.

Turning to this clone: An end of the junction does not agree with germline; a read error may underlie this. The chain uses TRBV14 and TRBJ1-2, with D tentatively TRBD1 (5 bases). Germline V gene lookup returns CDR1 SGHDN and CDR2 FVKESK. The CDR3 is 17 residues long. CDR3 DNA sequence: TGTGCCAGCAACCAAGATCCGGCGGGACGGTCCAACTATGGCTACACCTTC. Amino acids: CASNQDPAGRSNYGYTF. The full variable domain, completed using reference TRBV14 and TRBJ1-2, is EAGVTQFPSHSVIEKGQTVTLRCDPISGHDNLYWYRRVMGKEIKFLLHFVKESKQDESGMPNNRFLAERTGGTYSTLKVQPAELEDSGVYFCASNQDPAGRSNYGYTFGSGTRLTVV.

This rearrangement joins TRBV30 to TRBJ1-5; D gene unclear. CDR1 is GTSNPN and CDR2 is SVGIG in the germline V gene (reference sequence). The CDR3 has 14 residues. Trimming removed 2 bases at V and 6 bases at J, with 14 bases between. The CDR3 loop reads CAWSSQTLTQPQHF. CDR3 nucleotides: TGTGCCTGGAGTTCACAAACCCTTACTCAGCCCCAGCATTTT.

J is TRBJ2-3 and V is TRBV5-1; TRBD2 matches 8 bases. V dropped 3 bases and J dropped 3; count of bases not matched to a gene: 3. CDR1 SGHRS and CDR2 YFSETQ come from the germline V gene. The length of the CDR3 is 14 residues. CDR3 sequence: CASSSGLATDTQYF. In nucleotides, the CDR3 is TGCGCCAGCAGCTCAGGACTAGCAACAGATACGCAGTATTTT.

V and J are TRBV30 and TRBJ1-4; D is unresolved. V lost 1 base and J 10 bases, leaving 7 bases between the germline ends. The germline CDR1 and CDR2 sequences are GTSNPN and SVGIG (reference sequence). CDR3 size: 11 residues. The CDR3, as DNA: TGTGCCTGGAGTGGGGGAGTAAAACTGTTTTTT. Translating gives CAWSGGVKLFF.

This chain uses TRBV6-5 with TRBJ2-7; D is undetermined. In germline, CDR1 is MNHEY, CDR2 SVGAGI. The CDR3 consists of 15 residues. Trimming cost V 2 bases and J 1 base, with 12 bases left between them. CDR3 protein: CASSYRVGRSYEQYF. The CDR3 bases are TGTGCCAGCAGTTACCGCGTGGGCCGATCCTACGAGCAGTACTTC.

In its sample, this clone was seen a few times. The chain has TRBV27 and TRBJ2-7; TRBD2 matches 8 bases. CDR3 length: 15 amino acids. Per the germline V gene, CDR1 is MNHEY and CDR2 is SMNVEV (reference sequence). Trimming removed 8 bases from V and 2 bases from J; junction bases left unmatched: 11. As DNA, the CDR3 is TGTGCCAGCCAACCAGGGCGGGGGGTGGCCTACGAGCAGTACTTC. Protein sequence: CASQPGRGVAYEQYF.

V gene TRBV6-1 combines with J gene TRBJ1-1; D is undetermined. The CDR3 is made up of 12 amino acids. Germline V gene sequence: CDR1 MNHNS, CDR2 SASEGT. V lost 2 bases, J lost 11 bases, and 12 bases lay in between. CDR3 nucleotide sequence: TGTGCCAGCAGTGAAAATGACTACGGGGCTTTCTTT. This codes for CASSENDYGAFF.

The chain uses TRBV6-6 and TRBJ2-7; TRBD2 aligns across 11 bases. CDR1 is MNHNY and CDR2 is SVGAGI in the germline V gene (reference sequence). V gave up 7 bases and J gave up 1 base; unmatched junction bases: 6. The CDR3 contains 15 residues. This CDR3 is CASIELAGVSYEQYF. DNA for the CDR3: TGTGCCAGCATCGAACTAGCGGGAGTATCCTACGAGCAGTACTTC.

The J gene is TRBJ2-7, the V gene TRBV10-1; D is uncertain. Trimming pared 2 bases from V and 12 bases from J, leaving 8 bases between. Germline assignment: CDR1 WNHNN and CDR2 SYGVQD (reference sequence). The CDR3 is 10 residues long. CDR3 nucleotides: TGCGCCAGCAGTGAGGACCCCGCGTACTTC. This codes for CASSEDPAYF.

The chain uses TRBV7-2 and TRBJ2-5, with D uncertain. CDR3 length: 14 amino acids. The V gene's germline CDR1 is SGHTA and CDR2 FQGNSA. V was clipped by 1 base and J by 5 bases, with 11 bases between them. The CDR3 sequence: CASSLGGPRETQYF. In DNA form, the CDR3 reads TGTGCCAGCAGCTTAGGTGGCCCTCGTGAGACCCAGTACTTC.

The chain links TRBV19 to TRBJ2-1, with D possibly called TRBD1 or TRBD2 (6 bases each). V was pared by 3 bases and J by 9 bases, with 15 bases between. CDR1 is LNHDA and CDR2 is SQIVND in the germline V gene (reference sequence). This CDR3 is 14 amino acids long. CDR3 sequence: CASSIWGASGEQFF. The CDR3 DNA reads as TGTGCCAGTAGTATTTGGGGGGCGAGTGGTGAGCAGTTCTTC.

The chain has TRBV7-9 and TRBJ2-3; 10 bases align to TRBD2. Germline lookup yields CDR1 SEHNR and CDR2 FQNEAQ (reference sequence). With V trimmed by 1 base and J by 1 base, 2 bases remained unmatched. This CDR3 is 16 amino acids long. The CDR3 DNA is TGTGCCAGCAGCTTAGTCCTAGCGGGAGGCACAGATACGCAGTATTTT. Translation: CASSLVLAGGTDTQYF.

This CDR3 reads CASSPPGGETQYF. CDR3 nucleotide sequence: TGTGCCAGCAGCCCGCCGGGCGGGGAGACCCAGTACTTC. V gene TRBV9 combines with J gene TRBJ2-5; D is possibly TRBD2 (5 bases). The CDR3 runs 13 residues. CDR1 is SGDLS and CDR2 is YYNGEE in the germline V gene. Trimming took 4 bases from V and 5 from J, leaving 12 bases between them.

This chain links TRBV5-6 with TRBJ1-4; possibly TRBD1 for D (5 bases). The germline CDR1 and CDR2 sequences are SGHDT and YYEEEE. Trimming removed 1 base from V and 8 bases from J, with 12 bases in between. CDR3 length: 14 amino acids. CDR3 DNA: TGTGCCAGCAGCTTGCTGGGGCGCGACGAAAAACTGTTTTTT. This sequence encodes CASSLLGRDEKLFF.